Here is one T cell receptor (beta chain) with its context. Cohort 3 recovery required two negative PCRs, clearance, or symptom resolution. Authors' processing steps: Estimation of nucleated cell counts was performed using reference gene primer amplification. Assay: immunoSEQ multiplex PCR; the TCRdb copy retains only in-frame clones and omits some. D and trimming were read from the DNA, whereas the V and J calls and clone size are those reported in that table. The sample lists about 280,000 clones; around 90% were seen once. The CDR3 length is 13 residues. The V end lost 1 base, the J end lost 7 bases, and 11 bases lay between the germline ends. The sample comes from a study of blood T cell repertoires in COVID-19.

The sample consisted of PBMCs or T cells enriched from blood (not recorded which). The rearrangement uses TRBV12-3 or TRBV12-4 and TRBJ2-7; D is unresolved. The TCR comes from a middle-aged woman who had recovered from COVID-19. This CDR3 reads CASSLGAGREQYF. CDR3 bases: TGTGCCAGCAGTTTAGGGGCAGGCAGGGAGCAGTACTTC.